The text below deals with one T cell receptor (beta chain). The antigen remains unidentified. It was with 60 Vbeta and 13 Jbeta primers that the PCR ran. Measured with immunoSEQ multiplex PCR; TCRdb has only the in-frame clones, and not every one. This sample has 200,000 to 250,000 clones, with approximately 90% found just once. This sample was included in a study of cytomegalovirus exposure and HLA in healthy donors. Study conclusions and caveats: Likely technical artifact: a cluster of highly shared sequence variants. Follow-up analysis later connected one missense variant in DCLRE1C with trimming of TCR beta V- and J-genes.

With 6 bases clipped from V and 6 bases from J, the junction kept 11 bases outside the gene matches. Germline V gives CDR1 MNHNS, CDR2 SASEGT. The CDR3 runs 15 residues. The specimen sequenced was PBMCs. The sequence came from a woman aged 18 to 35 in good health and CMV-seronegative. The V gene is TRBV6-1, the J gene TRBJ2-3; 8 bases agree with TRBD1. In DNA form, the CDR3 reads TGTGCCAGCAGACCGCAGGGGGCTGGTGATGATACGCAGTATTTT. Encoded protein: CASRPQGAGDDTQYF.